A single T cell receptor beta chain is shown here with its context. Its antigen remains unknown. This sample stems from a study of T cells in Graves' hyperthyroidism and ophthalmopathy. The CDR3 loop spans 13 amino acids. Germline values: CDR1 MNHNS, CDR2 SASEGT. Trimming removed 7 bases from V and 6 bases from J, with 16 bases in between. Study findings and constraints: Among thyroid clonotypes expanded above 0.001, most also appeared in blood. Ophthalmopathy was model-predicted a median roughly 6.2 months pre-onset.

Clinical symptoms, serum thyroxine, TRAb, thyroid ultrasound and orbital computed tomography established diagnosis. PBMCs were collected from a roughly 10 ml volume of fresh peripheral blood. Amplification of TCR beta CDR3 regions was performed using RNA transcripts as template. HTBI primers were used for first-round RT-PCR of the TCR CDR3. TCRdb used MiXCR to reprocess the multiplex PCR reads, holding one entry per CDR3 protein. Of 35,000 or so distinct CDR3 sequences listed, 52% were seen once; the top ten hold roughly a sixth. The sequencing sample was made of blood. The genes are TRBV6-1 and TRBJ2-7; D possibly corresponds to TRBD1 (6 bases). The receptor comes from a man aged 35-49 years with Graves' ophthalmopathy. In DNA, the CDR3 is TGTGCCAGCACCAGAGCAGGGGTCGTCGAGCAGTACTTC. It encodes CASTRAGVVEQYF.